Sequencing of this T cell receptor (beta chain) was carried out in a study of cytomegalovirus exposure and HLA in healthy donors. At the level of the study: Genetic ancestry analysis placed approximately 80% of the 410 or so donors that were genotyped in the Caucasian-associated cluster.

It was with 60 Vbeta and 13 Jbeta primers that the PCR ran. Profiled with immunoSEQ multiplex PCR; TCRdb holds only in-frame clones, not every one. The table lists under 200,000 clones, around 79% of them singletons, with roughly 0.5% in the top ten. The trim removed 2 bases at V and 7 bases at J, leaving 7 bases unmatched. In germline, CDR1 is SGHNT, CDR2 YYREEE (reference sequence). This CDR3 is 14 amino acids long. J is TRBJ2-3 and V is TRBV5-4; TRBD1 matches 7 bases. This sequence was found in a woman aged 45-60 years in good health and CMV-seronegative. The sample comprised PBMCs. The CDR3 spells CASSFIGGENTQYF. In nucleotides, the CDR3 is TGTGCCAGCAGCTTTATAGGGGGCGAGAATACGCAGTATTTT.